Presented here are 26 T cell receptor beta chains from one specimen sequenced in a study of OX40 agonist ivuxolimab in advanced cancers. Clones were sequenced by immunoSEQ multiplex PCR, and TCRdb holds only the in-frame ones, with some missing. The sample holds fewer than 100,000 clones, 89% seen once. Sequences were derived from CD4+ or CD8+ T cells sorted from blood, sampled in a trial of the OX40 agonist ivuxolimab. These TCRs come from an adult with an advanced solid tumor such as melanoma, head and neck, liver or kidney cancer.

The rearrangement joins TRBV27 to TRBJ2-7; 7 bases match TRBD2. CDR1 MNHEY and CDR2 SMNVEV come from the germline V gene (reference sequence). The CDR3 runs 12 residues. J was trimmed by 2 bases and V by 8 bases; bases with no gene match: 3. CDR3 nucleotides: TGTGCCAGCGGGGGGGGTACCTACGAGCAGTACTTC. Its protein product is CASGGGTYEQYF.

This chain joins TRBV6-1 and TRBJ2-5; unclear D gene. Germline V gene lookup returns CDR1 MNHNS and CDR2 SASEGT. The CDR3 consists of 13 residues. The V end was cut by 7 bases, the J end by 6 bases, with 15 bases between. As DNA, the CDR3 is TGTGCCAGCAACCTCTCTGCCTCCAAGACCCAGTACTTC. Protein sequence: CASNLSASKTQYF.

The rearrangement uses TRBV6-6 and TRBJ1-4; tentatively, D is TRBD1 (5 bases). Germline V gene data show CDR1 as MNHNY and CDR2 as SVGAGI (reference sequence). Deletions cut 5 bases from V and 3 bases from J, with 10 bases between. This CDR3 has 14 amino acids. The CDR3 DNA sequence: TGTGCCAGCAGTCCCCCGGGGGCTAATGAAAAACTGTTTTTT. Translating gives CASSPPGANEKLFF.

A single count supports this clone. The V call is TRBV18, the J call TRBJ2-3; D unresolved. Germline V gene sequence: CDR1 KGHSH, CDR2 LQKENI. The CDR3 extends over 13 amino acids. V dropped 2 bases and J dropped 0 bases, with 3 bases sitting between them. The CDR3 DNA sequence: TGTGCCAGCTCACCAATCAGCACAGATACGCAGTATTTT. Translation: CASSPISTDTQYF.

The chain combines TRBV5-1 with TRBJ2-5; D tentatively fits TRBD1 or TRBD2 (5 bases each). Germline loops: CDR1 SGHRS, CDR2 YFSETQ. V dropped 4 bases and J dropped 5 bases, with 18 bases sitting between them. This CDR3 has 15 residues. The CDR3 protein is CASSGTVGSRETQYF. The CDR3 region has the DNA TGCGCCAGCAGCGGGACGGTAGGATCCCGGGAGACCCAGTACTTC.

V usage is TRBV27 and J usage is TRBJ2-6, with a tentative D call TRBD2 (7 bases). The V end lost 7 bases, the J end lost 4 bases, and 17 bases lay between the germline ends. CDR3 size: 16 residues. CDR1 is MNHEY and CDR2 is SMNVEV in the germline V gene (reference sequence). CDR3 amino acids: CASIKMGGRGANVLTF. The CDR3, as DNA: TGTGCCAGCATCAAAATGGGGGGGCGCGGGGCCAACGTCCTGACTTTC. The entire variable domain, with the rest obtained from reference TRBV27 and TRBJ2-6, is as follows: EAQVTQNPRYLITVTGKKLTVTCSQNMNHEYMSWYRQDPGLGLRQIYYSMNVEVTDKGDVPEGYKVSRKEKRNFPLILESPSPNQTSLYFCASIKMGGRGANVLTFGAGSRLTVL.

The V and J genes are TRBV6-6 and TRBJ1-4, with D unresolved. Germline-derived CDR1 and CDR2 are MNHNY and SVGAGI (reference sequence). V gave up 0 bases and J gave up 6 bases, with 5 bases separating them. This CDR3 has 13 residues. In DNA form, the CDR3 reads TGTGCCAGCAGTTACTCGATAGATGAAAAACTGTTTTTT. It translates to CASSYSIDEKLFF.

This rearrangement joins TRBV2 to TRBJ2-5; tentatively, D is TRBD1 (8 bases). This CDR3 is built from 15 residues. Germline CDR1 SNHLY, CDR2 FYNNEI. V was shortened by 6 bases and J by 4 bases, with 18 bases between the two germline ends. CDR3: CASRGGTGRGETQYF. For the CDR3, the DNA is TGTGCCAGCAGGGGGGGGACAGGAAGAGGAGAGACCCAGTACTTC.

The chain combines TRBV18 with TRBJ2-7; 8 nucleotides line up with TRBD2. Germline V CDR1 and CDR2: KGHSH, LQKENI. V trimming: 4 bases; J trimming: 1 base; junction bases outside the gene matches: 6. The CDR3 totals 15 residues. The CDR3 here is CASSRNPGGSYEQYF. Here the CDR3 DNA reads TGTGCCAGCTCACGAAACCCGGGGGGGTCCTACGAGCAGTACTTC.

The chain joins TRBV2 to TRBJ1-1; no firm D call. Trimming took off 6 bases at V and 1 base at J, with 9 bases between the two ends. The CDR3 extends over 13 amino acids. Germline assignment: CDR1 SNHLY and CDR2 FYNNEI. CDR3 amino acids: CASRAESNTEAFF. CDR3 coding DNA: TGTGCCAGCAGAGCAGAGTCGAACACTGAAGCTTTCTTT.

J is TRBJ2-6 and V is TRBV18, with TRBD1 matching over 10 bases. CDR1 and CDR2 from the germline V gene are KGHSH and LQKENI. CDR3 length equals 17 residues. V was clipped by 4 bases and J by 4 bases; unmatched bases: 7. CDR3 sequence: CASSRGTGASGANVLTF. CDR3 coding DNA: TGTGCCAGCTCACGGGGGACAGGGGCCTCAGGGGCCAACGTCCTGACTTTC.

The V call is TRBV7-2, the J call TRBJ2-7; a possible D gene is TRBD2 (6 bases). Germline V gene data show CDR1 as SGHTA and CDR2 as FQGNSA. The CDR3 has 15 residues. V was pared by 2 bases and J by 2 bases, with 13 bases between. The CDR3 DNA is TGTGCCAGCAGCTTAAGTGGGGGAGGCCCCTACGAGCAGTACTTC. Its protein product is CASSLSGGGPYEQYF.

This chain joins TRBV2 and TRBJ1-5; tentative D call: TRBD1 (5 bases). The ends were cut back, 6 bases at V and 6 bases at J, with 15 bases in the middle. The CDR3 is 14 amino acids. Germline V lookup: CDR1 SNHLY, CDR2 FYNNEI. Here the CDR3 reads CASSLGVGGQPQHF. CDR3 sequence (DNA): TGTGCCAGCAGCTTAGGGGTAGGAGGTCAGCCCCAGCATTTT. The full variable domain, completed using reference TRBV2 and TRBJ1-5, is EPEVTQTPSHQVTQMGQEVILRCVPISNHLYFYWYRQILGQKVEFLVSFYNNEISEKSEIFDDQFSVERPDGSNFTLKIRSTKLEDSAMYFCASSLGVGGQPQHFGDGTRLSIL.

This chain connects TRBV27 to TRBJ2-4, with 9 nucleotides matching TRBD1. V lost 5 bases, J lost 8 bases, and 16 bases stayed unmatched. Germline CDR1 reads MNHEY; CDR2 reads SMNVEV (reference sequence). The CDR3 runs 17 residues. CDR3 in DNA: TGTGCCAGCAGTCCCTGGGACAGGGTATTGCCCGATGACATTCAGTACTTC. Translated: CASSPWDRVLPDDIQYF.

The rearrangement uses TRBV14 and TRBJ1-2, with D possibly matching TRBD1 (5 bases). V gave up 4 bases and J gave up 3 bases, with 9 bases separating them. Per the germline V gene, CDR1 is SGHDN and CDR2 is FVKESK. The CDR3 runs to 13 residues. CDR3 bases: TGTGCCAGCAGCCCCGGACAACACTATGGCTACACCTTC. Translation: CASSPGQHYGYTF. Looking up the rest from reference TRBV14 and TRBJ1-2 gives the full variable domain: EAGVTQFPSHSVIEKGQTVTLRCDPISGHDNLYWYRRVMGKEIKFLLHFVKESKQDESGMPNNRFLAERTGGTYSTLKVQPAELEDSGVYFCASSPGQHYGYTFGSGTRLTVV.

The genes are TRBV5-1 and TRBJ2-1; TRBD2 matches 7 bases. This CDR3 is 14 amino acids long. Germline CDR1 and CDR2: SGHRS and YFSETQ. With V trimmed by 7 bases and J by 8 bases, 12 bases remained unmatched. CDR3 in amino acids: CASVMWEGSHEQFF. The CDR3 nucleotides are TGCGCCAGCGTGATGTGGGAGGGCTCCCATGAGCAGTTCTTC.

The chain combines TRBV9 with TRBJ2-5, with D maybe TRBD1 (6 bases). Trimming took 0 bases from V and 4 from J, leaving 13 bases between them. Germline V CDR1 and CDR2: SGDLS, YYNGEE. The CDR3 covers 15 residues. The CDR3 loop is CASSVEPGAGETQYF. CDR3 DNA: TGTGCCAGCAGCGTAGAGCCAGGGGCAGGAGAGACCCAGTACTTC.

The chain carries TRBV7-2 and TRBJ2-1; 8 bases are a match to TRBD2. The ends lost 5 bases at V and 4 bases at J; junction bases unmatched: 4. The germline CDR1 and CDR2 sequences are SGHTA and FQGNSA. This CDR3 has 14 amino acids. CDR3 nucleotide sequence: TGTGCCAGCAGCCCGACTAGCGTATACAATGAGCAGTTCTTC. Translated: CASSPTSVYNEQFF.

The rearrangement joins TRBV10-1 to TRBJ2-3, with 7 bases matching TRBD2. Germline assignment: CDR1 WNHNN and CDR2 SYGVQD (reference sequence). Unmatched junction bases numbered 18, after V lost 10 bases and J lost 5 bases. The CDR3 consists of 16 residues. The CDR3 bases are TGCGCCAACCTTCTAATAGCGGGCGAGGGTGGAGATACGCAGTATTTT. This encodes CANLLIAGEGGDTQYF.

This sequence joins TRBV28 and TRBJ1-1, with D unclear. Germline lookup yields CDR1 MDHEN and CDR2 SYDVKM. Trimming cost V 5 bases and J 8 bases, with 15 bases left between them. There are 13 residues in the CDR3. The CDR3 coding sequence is TGTGCCAGCAGTATATTATACAGAAAGGAAGCTTTCTTT. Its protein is CASSILYRKEAFF.

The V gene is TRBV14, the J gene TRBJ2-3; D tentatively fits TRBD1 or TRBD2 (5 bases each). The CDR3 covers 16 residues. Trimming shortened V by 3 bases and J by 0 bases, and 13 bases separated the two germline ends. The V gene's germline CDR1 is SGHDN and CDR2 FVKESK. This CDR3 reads CASSHGRDRSTDTQYF. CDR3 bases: TGTGCCAGCAGCCATGGCCGGGACCGAAGCACAGATACGCAGTATTTT.

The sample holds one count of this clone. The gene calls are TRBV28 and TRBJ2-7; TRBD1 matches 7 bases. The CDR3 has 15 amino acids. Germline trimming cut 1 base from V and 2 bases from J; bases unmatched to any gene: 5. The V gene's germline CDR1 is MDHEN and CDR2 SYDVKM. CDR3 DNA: TGTGCCAGCAGTTTATCCGGACAGGTCACCTACGAGCAGTACTTC. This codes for CASSLSGQVTYEQYF.

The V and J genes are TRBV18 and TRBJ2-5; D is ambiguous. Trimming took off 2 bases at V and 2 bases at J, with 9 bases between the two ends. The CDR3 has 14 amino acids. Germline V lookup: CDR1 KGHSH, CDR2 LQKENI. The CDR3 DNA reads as TGTGCCAGCTCACCAGTGGCAGTGCAAGAGACCCAGTACTTC. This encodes CASSPVAVQETQYF.

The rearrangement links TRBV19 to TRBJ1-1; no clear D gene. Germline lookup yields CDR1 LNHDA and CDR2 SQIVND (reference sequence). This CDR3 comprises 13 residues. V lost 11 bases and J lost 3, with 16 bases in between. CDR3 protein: CAARQDLDTEAFF. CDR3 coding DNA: TGTGCCGCCAGACAAGACTTGGACACTGAAGCTTTCTTT.

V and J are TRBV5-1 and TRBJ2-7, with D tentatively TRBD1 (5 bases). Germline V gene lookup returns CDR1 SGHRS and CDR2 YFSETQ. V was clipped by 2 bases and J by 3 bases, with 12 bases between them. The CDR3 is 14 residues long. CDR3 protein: CASSFAGPNYEQYF. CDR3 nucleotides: TGCGCCAGCAGCTTCGCAGGGCCAAACTACGAGCAGTACTTC.

CDR3 amino acids: CASGLGGSNQPQHF. DNA for the CDR3: TGTGCTAGTGGTTTGGGGGGGAGCAATCAGCCCCAGCATTTT. The chain joins TRBV12-5 to TRBJ1-5; possible D gene TRBD1, 5 bases. CDR3 length: 14 amino acids. The V end lost 1 base, the J end lost 1 base, and 5 bases lay between the germline ends. The V gene's germline CDR1 is LGHNT and CDR2 FRNRAP. The variable domain in full, completed from reference TRBV12-5 and TRBJ1-5, reads DARVTQTPRHKVTEMGQEVTMRCQPILGHNTVFWYRQTMMQGLELLAYFRNRAPLDDSGMPKDRFSAEMPDATLATLKIQPSEPRDSAVYFCASGLGGSNQPQHFGDGTRLSIL.